The 24 T cell receptor beta chains below were found in one sample sequenced in a study of beta chain features in type 1 diabetes. TCRB transcripts that were expressed got sequenced, as all of the isolated RNA had been reverse transcribed. The repertoire was sequenced with immunoSEQ multiplex PCR; TCRdb's copy has only in-frame clones and lacks some. The sample yields 200,000 to 300,000 clones, around 14% seen once. Sample: naive CD4+ T cells from blood. These receptor sequences come from a woman aged 40 to 50 in good health.

This clone was observed a few times. V is TRBV2 and J is TRBJ2-2; 10 bases are a match to TRBD2. V was clipped by 6 bases and J by 4 bases; unmatched bases: 5. CDR3 length: 15 residues. The germline V gene has CDR1 SNHLY and CDR2 FYNNEI. In nucleotides, the CDR3 is TGTGCCAGCAGCTACGCTAGCGGGGGCACCGGGGAGCTGTTTTTT. Its protein is CASSYASGGTGELFF.

The chain couples TRBV6-5 to TRBJ2-7, with a tentative D call TRBD2 (5 bases). V was pared by 9 bases and J by 0 bases, with 9 bases between. CDR1 and CDR2 from the germline V gene are MNHEY and SVGAGI. The CDR3 has 12 amino acids. CDR3 coding DNA: TGTGCCAGTATCGGGGACTCCTACGAGCAGTACTTC. This translates into CASIGDSYEQYF.

The sample holds a few counts of this clone. The J gene is TRBJ2-5, the V gene TRBV2; D is unresolved. The CDR3 consists of 12 residues. V was cut by 8 bases and J by 1 base, with 8 bases left in between. The germline V gene has CDR1 SNHLY and CDR2 FYNNEI. The CDR3 DNA sequence: TGTGCCAGCCGACTTTCCCAAGAGACCCAGTACTTC. Amino acid sequence: CASRLSQETQYF. Full variable domain (remainder filled in from reference TRBV2 and TRBJ2-5): EPEVTQTPSHQVTQMGQEVILRCVPISNHLYFYWYRQILGQKVEFLVSFYNNEISEKSEIFDDQFSVERPDGSNFTLKIRSTKLEDSAMYFCASRLSQETQYFGPGTRLLVL.

This clone was detected a few times. The genes are TRBV7-9 and TRBJ2-7, with D possibly TRBD1 on 6 matching bases. The CDR3 spans 13 residues. Germline V gives CDR1 SEHNR, CDR2 FQNEAQ (reference sequence). With 5 bases removed from V and 6 bases from J, the gap between germline ends came to 14 bases. The CDR3 DNA reads TGTGCCAGCAGCCCGCGACAGGCGAGCGAGCAGTACTTC. Its translation is CASSPRQASEQYF. Full variable domain (outside the CDR3, taken from reference TRBV7-9 and TRBJ2-7): DTGVSQNPRHKITKRGQNVTFRCDPISEHNRLYWYRQTLGQGPEFLTYFQNEAQLEKSRLLSDRFSAERPKGSFSTLEIQRTEQGDSAMYLCASSPRQASEQYFGPGTRLTVT.

The chain links TRBV5-1 to TRBJ2-7; TRBD2 agrees at 8 bases. CDR3 length: 16 residues. Germline trimming cut 3 bases from V and 4 bases from J; bases unmatched to any gene: 12. Germline CDR1 is SGHRS and CDR2 is YFSETQ. The CDR3 DNA is TGCGCCAGCAGCTGGGGTTCTCATAGCGGGGCTTACGAGCAGTACTTC. It codes for CASSWGSHSGAYEQYF.

The sample holds a few counts of this clone. V and J are TRBV18 and TRBJ1-2, with D possibly being TRBD1 (5 bases). Trimming removed 3 bases at V and 6 bases at J, with 14 bases between. The V gene's germline CDR1 is KGHSH and CDR2 LQKENI. The CDR3 is made up of 14 amino acids. CDR3 sequence reads: CASSPLGGADGYTF. The CDR3 DNA sequence: TGTGCCAGCTCACCCCTGGGCGGGGCGGATGGCTACACCTTC.

This clone was counted between two and nine times. This chain uses TRBV11-1 with TRBJ1-1; D gene ambiguous. Germline values: CDR1 SGHAT, CDR2 FQDESV (reference sequence). Trimming left V 4 bases short and J 1 base short, with 7 bases between. This CDR3 comprises 13 residues. The CDR3 loop is CASSSTGNTEAFF. The CDR3 DNA reads TGTGCCAGCAGCTCCACGGGGAACACTGAAGCTTTCTTT.

The chain has TRBV5-4 and TRBJ2-3; 11 positions agree with TRBD2. V lost 5 bases and J lost 0; bases outside the gene matches: 8. Germline V gene lookup returns CDR1 SGHNT and CDR2 YYREEE (reference sequence). The CDR3 runs 17 residues. CDR3 sequence reads: CASRPGTSGPSTDTQYF. DNA of the CDR3: TGTGCCAGCAGACCCGGGACTAGCGGACCTAGCACAGATACGCAGTATTTT.

A few counts support this clone. The genes are TRBV4-3 and TRBJ1-3; maybe TRBD1 (6 bases). The CDR3 is made up of 17 amino acids. V was trimmed by 1 base and J by 2 bases, leaving 15 bases between them. Germline CDR1 reads LGHNA; CDR2 reads YSLEER. The CDR3 protein is CASSQVGGGITGNTIYF. DNA for the CDR3: TGCGCCAGCAGCCAAGTTGGGGGGGGCATTACTGGAAACACCATATATTTT.

This chain uses TRBV11-2 with TRBJ1-2, with a weak D call TRBD1 (5 bases). V lost 4 bases, J lost 5 bases, and 23 bases lay in between. Looked up from germline, CDR1 is SGHAT and CDR2 is FQNNGV. The CDR3 loop spans 17 amino acids. CDR3 residues: CASSSIRAPIRGYGYTF. CDR3 nucleotides: TGTGCCAGCAGCTCCATTAGGGCCCCGATCCGGGGGTATGGCTACACCTTC.

This clone was observed a few times. The V call is TRBV5-6, the J call TRBJ1-6; 8 bases are shared with TRBD1. CDR3 size: 15 residues. Trimming cost V 4 bases and J 7 bases; bases outside gene matches: 7. Germline-derived CDR1 and CDR2 are SGHDT and YYEEEE. DNA for the CDR3: TGTGCCAGCAGCCGCCGGACAGGGCAAAATTCACCCCTCCACTTT. It translates to CASSRRTGQNSPLHF.

In its sample, this clone was seen a few times. The sample carries other DNA sequences with the same CDR3. The V gene is TRBV5-1, the J gene TRBJ2-1; D may be TRBD1 (5 bases). CDR1 SGHRS and CDR2 YFSETQ come from the germline V gene. CDR3 length: 14 residues. The V end lost 2 bases, the J end lost 2 bases, and 8 bases lay between the germline ends. CDR3: CASSLGETYNEQFF. As DNA, the CDR3 is TGCGCCAGCAGCTTAGGGGAAACCTACAATGAGCAGTTCTTC.

The sample holds a few counts of this clone. The chain combines TRBV5-1 with TRBJ2-7; no reliable D call. The CDR3 extends over 14 amino acids. With 0 bases removed from V and 1 base from J, the gap between germline ends came to 8 bases. The V gene's germline CDR1 is SGHRS and CDR2 YFSETQ. The CDR3 bases are TGCGCCAGCAGCTTGGCCGTGAGTTCCTACGAGCAGTACTTC. It specifies CASSLAVSSYEQYF.

This chain links TRBV5-4 with TRBJ2-7, with 7 bases fitting TRBD2. The CDR3 length is 13 residues. Per the germline V gene, CDR1 is SGHNT and CDR2 is YYREEE (reference sequence). J lost 3 bases, V lost 6 bases, and 6 bases had no gene match. CDR3 protein: CASTFWEGYEQYF. DNA of the CDR3: TGTGCCAGCACCTTTTGGGAGGGCTACGAGCAGTACTTC. Supplemented by reference TRBV5-4 and TRBJ2-7, the full variable domain reads ETGVTQSPTHLIKTRGQQVTLRCSSQSGHNTVSWYQQALGQGPQFIFQYYREEENGRGNFPPRFSGLQFPNYSSELNVNALELDDSALYLCASTFWEGYEQYFGPGTRLTVT.

The rearrangement joins TRBV9 to TRBJ2-5; 9 bases are a match to TRBD1. CDR1 is SGDLS and CDR2 is YYNGEE in the germline V gene. The CDR3 covers 15 residues. The V segment lost 4 bases and the J segment 5 bases; nucleotides outside the gene matches: 9. The CDR3 sequence: CASSPRGGTGETQYF. Here the CDR3 DNA reads TGTGCCAGCAGCCCCAGGGGCGGGACAGGGGAGACCCAGTACTTC.

Only a few counts were recorded for this clone. For the CDR3, the DNA is TGTGCCAGCAGTTACTCGAAACACGAATCCTACGAGCAGTACTTC. Its protein product is CASSYSKHESYEQYF. The chain is built from TRBV6-5 and TRBJ2-7, with unresolved D. V shed 0 bases and J shed 1 base, with 10 bases lying between them. Per the germline V gene, CDR1 is MNHEY and CDR2 is SVGAGI. This CDR3 region has 15 residues.

The sample holds a few counts of this clone. The chain recombines TRBV27 with TRBJ2-5; TRBD2 aligns across 8 bases. CDR3 length: 14 amino acids. CDR1 MNHEY and CDR2 SMNVEV come from the germline V gene (reference sequence). With 5 bases clipped from V and 7 bases from J, the junction kept 9 bases outside the gene matches. The CDR3 DNA reads TGTGCCAGCAGTCCTAGGACTAGCTCAGGGACCCAGTACTTC. Protein: CASSPRTSSGTQYF.

The chain combines TRBV13 with TRBJ2-2; D is possibly TRBD1 (6 bases). Germline V gives CDR1 PRHDT, CDR2 FYEKMQ (reference sequence). Trimming pared 2 bases from V and 7 bases from J, leaving 11 bases between. The CDR3 length is 14 residues. The CDR3, as DNA: TGTGCCAGCAGCTTAAGGGGGTACGGCGGGGAGCTGTTTTTT. It translates to CASSLRGYGGELFF.

This chain links TRBV6-5 with TRBJ2-7, with D perhaps matching TRBD2 (6 bases). The CDR3 consists of 14 residues. The V gene lost 2 bases and the J gene lost 4 bases, with 12 bases spanning the gap. CDR1 and CDR2 from the germline V gene are MNHEY and SVGAGI. Here the CDR3 reads CASSYREKLYEQYF. The CDR3, as DNA: TGTGCCAGCAGTTACCGGGAGAAGCTATACGAGCAGTACTTC.

The rearrangement uses TRBV7-8 and TRBJ1-2; 8 nucleotides line up with TRBD1. J was trimmed by 8 bases and V by 5 bases; bases with no gene match: 10. CDR1 SGHVS and CDR2 FQNEAQ come from the germline V gene. The CDR3 loop spans 14 amino acids. The CDR3: CASSPRTGTRGYTF. The CDR3 DNA reads TGTGCCAGCAGCCCCCGGACAGGGACGAGAGGCTACACCTTC.

The V gene is TRBV7-2, the J gene TRBJ2-3; 9 nucleotides agree with TRBD2. V trimming: 2 bases; J trimming: 2 bases; junction bases outside the gene matches: 2. Germline loops: CDR1 SGHTA, CDR2 FQGNSA. The CDR3 runs 15 residues. CDR3 DNA: TGTGCCAGCAGCTTACTAGCGGGATACACAGATACGCAGTATTTT. Protein sequence: CASSLLAGYTDTQYF.

This chain uses TRBV19 with TRBJ2-7; perhaps TRBD2 as D (5 bases). The germline gives CDR1 LNHDA, CDR2 SQIVND (reference sequence). The CDR3 length is 14 residues. V shed 6 bases and J shed 4 bases, with 16 bases lying between them. The CDR3 sequence: CASSNHGETYEQYF. The CDR3 nucleotides read TGTGCCAGTAGCAACCACGGGGAAACTTACGAGCAGTACTTC.

The rearrangement uses TRBV18 and TRBJ2-2, with D unclear. CDR1 is KGHSH, CDR2 LQKENI, per germline. V shed 2 bases and J shed 1 base, with 5 bases lying between them. This CDR3 contains 14 residues. In DNA, the CDR3 is TGTGCCAGCTCACCAGCGCAGAACACCGGGGAGCTGTTTTTT. Its translation is CASSPAQNTGELFF.

The J gene is TRBJ2-1, the V gene TRBV9; 10 bases align to TRBD2. The CDR3 contains 16 residues. CDR1 is SGDLS and CDR2 is YYNGEE in the germline V gene. The junction had 6 bases not matched to a gene; V was cut back by 3 bases and J by 3 bases. The CDR3 DNA follows: TGTGCCAGCAGCGCCGGGACTAGCGATCTCTACAATGAGCAGTTCTTC. This sequence encodes CASSAGTSDLYNEQFF.